The rows below give T cell receptor beta chains drawn from one sample of a study of CD8+ T cells in alopecia areata. TCRdb's copy holds only in-frame clones and misses some; the assay was immunoSEQ multiplex PCR. Seen here are over 150,000 clones, just over 55% observed once, and the top ten hold around 5.1%. The sequencing input was CD8+ T cells sorted from blood. All receptors derive from a human donor in good health. The CDR3 runs from the conserved cysteine through the conserved F or W. The D gene is left open where the match is weak. Expanded clones are given a class, and other clones once, few, many or no size at all.

len,abundance,d_gene,v_gene,j_gene,CDR3aa,CDR3nt
13,.,.,TRBV14,TRBJ2-7,CASSPGRTYEQYF,TGTGCCAGCAGCCCGGGACGGACCTACGAGCAGTACTTC
19,few,TRBD2,TRBV19,TRBJ2-1,CASSPGPLAGSSSYNEQFF,TGTGCCAGTAGTCCCGGCCCCTTAGCGGGGTCTAGCTCCTACAATGAGCAGTTCTTC
14,.,.,TRBV5-4,TRBJ1-2,CASSSTGTGYGYTF,TGTGCCAGCAGCTCCACGGGGACGGGCTATGGCTACACCTTC
14,.,.,TRBV9,TRBJ1-5,CASSVGRANQPQHF,TGTGCCAGCAGCGTAGGACGGGCCAATCAGCCCCAGCATTTT
13,.,.,TRBV11-2,TRBJ1-1,CASSLGLPEEAFF,TGTGCCAGCAGCTTAGGTCTCCCAGAGGAAGCTTTCTTT
14,few,TRBD1,TRBV4-1,TRBJ1-2,CASSIMTGDYGYTF,TGCGCCAGCAGCATCATGACAGGGGACTATGGCTACACCTTC
14,few,TRBD1,TRBV5-6,TRBJ2-7,CASSLPGQGDEQYF,TGTGCCAGCAGCTTGCCGGGACAGGGGGACGAGCAGTACTTC
15,few,TRBD2,TRBV29-1,TRBJ2-2,CSVLLAGGLAGELFF,TGCAGCGTCCTCCTAGCGGGGGGGCTCGCCGGGGAGCTGTTTTTT
13,.,.,TRBV6-4,TRBJ1-2,CASSVHLGYGYTF,TGTGCCAGCAGTGTACATCTGGGCTATGGCTACACCTTC
13,few,.,TRBV6-5,TRBJ1-1,CASSYGQGKSAFF,TGTGCCAGCAGTTACGGCCAGGGCAAATCCGCTTTCTTT
13,.,.,TRBV29-1,TRBJ1-1,CSVKGVANTEAFF,TGCAGCGTGAAGGGGGTGGCGAACACTGAAGCTTTCTTT
15,.,.,TRBV5-1,TRBJ2-1,CASSSPRLGYNEQFF,TGCGCCAGCAGCTCTCCGAGACTCGGGTACAATGAGCAGTTCTTC
14,few,TRBD2,TRBV5-1,TRBJ2-5,CASSFQTSRETQYF,TGCGCCAGCAGCTTTCAGACTAGCAGAGAGACCCAGTACTTC
15,.,.,TRBV7-9,TRBJ2-5,CASSLSASRIETQYF,TGTGCCAGCAGCTTATCCGCCTCTCGAATAGAGACCCAGTACTTC
13,.,.,TRBV5-1,TRBJ1-1,CASSPFGTTEAFF,TGCGCCAGCAGCCCGTTCGGGACGACTGAAGCTTTCTTT
14,few,.,TRBV7-9,TRBJ1-1,CASSLAAGGTEAFF,TGTGCCAGCAGCTTAGCAGCGGGTGGGACTGAAGCTTTCTTT
14,.,.,TRBV13,TRBJ2-7,CASSLETVDYEQYF,TGTGCCAGCAGCTTAGAGACAGTAGACTACGAGCAGTACTTC
17,few,.,TRBV4-1,TRBJ1-4,CASSQASIGAIGEKLFF,TGCGCCAGCAGCCAAGCCTCGATCGGGGCCATAGGTGAAAAACTGTTTTTT
16,.,TRBD2,TRBV25-1,TRBJ2-3,CASSEFSGGTTDTQYF,TGTGCCAGCAGTGAATTTAGCGGGGGCACCACAGATACGCAGTATTTT
17,.,.,TRBV27,TRBJ1-2,CASSLWSGAPANYGYTF,TGTGCCAGCAGTTTATGGTCAGGGGCCCCCGCTAACTATGGCTACACCTTC
13,few,TRBD1,TRBV29-1,TRBJ1-1,CSAQDRPYTEAFF,TGCAGCGCCCAGGACAGGCCCTATACTGAAGCTTTCTTT
14,.,.,TRBV6-1,TRBJ2-1,CASSRPGPYNEQFF,TGTGCCAGCAGTCGACCGGGCCCCTACAATGAGCAGTTCTTC
14,.,.,TRBV6-5,TRBJ1-2,CASSSPSGPGYDTF,TGTGCCAGCAGTTCCCCGTCCGGACCCGGCTACGACACCTTC
13,.,.,TRBV4-1,TRBJ2-7,CASSQVGTGEQYF,TGCGCCAGCAGCCAAGTGGGGACGGGCGAGCAGTACTTC
15,.,.,TRBV30,TRBJ1-2,CAWSVLGQPAGGYTF,TGTGCCTGGAGTGTACTTGGTCAGCCGGCAGGCGGCTACACCTTC
15,.,TRBD1,TRBV5-6,TRBJ2-1,CASSLGTGRYNEQFF,TGTGCCAGCAGCTTGGGGACAGGGAGGTACAATGAGCAGTTCTTC
17,many,.,TRBV10-3,TRBJ1-5,CAISEPEWGGDNQPQHF,TGTGCCATCAGTGAGCCCGAGTGGGGCGGGGACAATCAGCCCCAGCATTTT
14,.,.,TRBV7-9,TRBJ2-5,CASSPGDYWETQYF,TGTGCCAGCAGCCCTGGAGACTACTGGGAGACCCAGTACTTC
12,.,.,TRBV29-1,TRBJ2-7,CSVEDGGYEQYF,TGCAGCGTTGAAGACGGCGGCTACGAGCAGTACTTC
15,.,.,TRBV14,TRBJ1-2,CASSQETAPYYGYTF,TGTGCCAGCAGCCAAGAGACAGCTCCTTACTATGGCTACACCTTC
13,.,.,TRBV11-2,TRBJ1-1,CASSLGRNTEAFF,TGTGCCAGCAGCTTAGGGCGGAATACTGAAGCTTTCTTT
18,.,TRBD2,TRBV4-1,TRBJ2-2,CASSLGTSGGTNTGELFF,TGCGCCAGCAGCCTCGGGACTAGCGGGGGCACGAACACCGGGGAGCTGTTTTTT
14,.,.,TRBV2,TRBJ2-3,CASSEERTQDTQYF,TGTGCCAGCAGTGAAGAGCGGACCCAAGATACGCAGTATTTT
13,.,.,TRBV12-5,TRBJ1-5,CASGHPGNQPQHF,TGTGCTAGTGGTCACCCAGGGAATCAGCCCCAGCATTTT
13,.,TRBD1,TRBV30,TRBJ1-1,CAWWTGGVTEAFF,TGTGCCTGGTGGACAGGGGGGGTTACTGAAGCTTTCTTT
13,.,.,TRBV4-1,TRBJ1-1,CASSPTGNTEAFF,TGCGCCAGCAGCCCAACAGGGAACACTGAAGCTTTCTTT
16,once,TRBD2,TRBV7-9,TRBJ2-5,CASSSIGLAGEETQYF,TGTGCCAGCAGCTCGATCGGACTAGCGGGGGAGGAGACCCAGTACTTC
17,.,TRBD1,TRBV4-1,TRBJ1-2,CASSQDEGDRGFYGYTF,TGCGCCAGCAGCCAAGATGAGGGGGACAGGGGGTTCTATGGCTACACCTTC
12,few,.,TRBV6-5,TRBJ1-2,CASSPGLDGYTF,TGTGCCAGCAGTCCCGGACTGGATGGCTACACCTTC
11,.,.,TRBV9,TRBJ2-5,CASSDQETQYF,TGTGCCAGCAGCGACCAAGAGACCCAGTACTTC
14,few,TRBD1,TRBV29-1,TRBJ2-5,CSVEDQGGRETQYF,TGCAGCGTTGAAGATCAAGGGGGCCGGGAGACCCAGTACTTC
16,few,.,TRBV7-6,TRBJ1-1,CASSLRLAGRFTEAFF,TGTGCCAGCAGCTTAAGGCTAGCAGGGAGGTTCACTGAAGCTTTCTTT
15,.,.,TRBV13,TRBJ1-1,CASSWRGSGSPEAFF,TGTGCCAGCAGCTGGAGGGGGTCCGGGTCCCCTGAAGCTTTCTTT
14,.,TRBD1,TRBV4-1,TRBJ1-2,CASRTGQGAGGYTF,TGCGCCAGCAGGACTGGACAGGGGGCCGGCGGCTACACCTTC
12,few,.,TRBV9,TRBJ1-1,CASSGNTGLAFF,TGTGCCAGCAGCGGAAATACAGGATTAGCTTTCTTT
12,few,.,TRBV29-1,TRBJ1-1,CSVPTANTEAFF,TGCAGCGTGCCAACAGCGAACACTGAAGCTTTCTTT
13,.,.,TRBV15,TRBJ2-7,CATSRDEGYEQYF,TGTGCCACCAGCAGAGATGAAGGCTACGAGCAGTACTTC
13,.,.,TRBV27,TRBJ1-1,CASSLGGNTEAFF,TGTGCCAGCAGTTTGGGGGGGAACACTGAAGCTTTCTTT
14,.,TRBD2,TRBV4-1,TRBJ2-5,CASSQVGGVKTQYF,TGCGCCAGCAGCCAAGTGGGGGGGGTAAAGACCCAGTACTTC
14,.,.,TRBV11-2,TRBJ2-1,CASSRGAGYNEQFF,TGTGCCAGCAGCCGAGGGGCAGGTTACAATGAGCAGTTCTTC
17,few,TRBD1,TRBV11-2,TRBJ2-2,CASSLDRFRGKIGELFF,TGTGCCAGCAGCTTAGATCGGTTCAGGGGGAAGATCGGGGAGCTGTTTTTT
13,once,TRBD1,TRBV13,TRBJ2-7,CASSRDRWNEQYF,TGTGCCAGCAGCCGGGACAGGTGGAACGAGCAGTACTTC
13,.,.,TRBV27,TRBJ1-2,CASSFDRLYGYTF,TGTGCCAGCAGTTTCGACAGACTCTATGGCTACACCTTC
16,.,TRBD1,TRBV13,TRBJ2-7,CASSLGRDRGAHEQYF,TGTGCCAGCAGCTTAGGCCGGGACAGGGGAGCCCACGAGCAGTACTTC
14,.,TRBD1,TRBV29-1,TRBJ1-2,CSAGQGAGNYGYTF,TGCAGCGCTGGACAGGGGGCGGGTAACTATGGCTACACCTTC
16,once,TRBD1,TRBV2,TRBJ1-1,CASRADNRGPMPEAFF,TGTGCCAGCAGGGCCGATAACAGGGGGCCTATGCCTGAAGCTTTCTTT
17,.,.,TRBV4-1,TRBJ2-1,CASSQESDSIGDNEQFF,TGCGCCAGCAGCCAAGAGTCGGACTCCATTGGGGACAATGAGCAGTTCTTC
15,once,.,TRBV27,TRBJ2-6,CASSLTSSGANVLTF,TGTGCCAGCAGTTTGACAAGCTCTGGGGCCAACGTCCTGACTTTC